What follows is one TCR beta chain and its context. Germline V gene data show CDR1 as MNHEY and CDR2 as SMNVEV (reference sequence). V gave up 5 bases and J gave up 6 bases; unmatched junction bases: 13. CDR3 size: 17 residues. This entry belongs to a study of blood T cell repertoires in COVID-19. Repertoires were generated with immunoSEQ multiplex PCR, while TCRdb's copy carries only in-frame clones and drops some. The sample lists fewer than 250,000 clones; about 82% were seen once. The sequencing sample was made of PBMCs or T cells enriched from blood (not recorded which). This receptor was obtained from a woman in her fifties or sixties with acute COVID-19. This chain links TRBV27 with TRBJ1-5; the match to TRBD1 covers 10 bases. This chain's CDR3 is CASSNIDRGRAGQPQHF. CDR3 nucleotides: TGTGCCAGCAGTAATATCGACAGGGGGCGCGCGGGTCAGCCCCAGCATTTT.